These 17 T cell receptor beta chains were sequenced from one sample in a study of blood T cell repertoires in COVID-19. Sequenced by immunoSEQ multiplex PCR; TCRdb stores in-frame clones only, minus some. In the table there are about 40,000 clones, approximately 78% of which are singletons. Material for sequencing was peripheral blood. Source of these receptors: a human donor in a cohort sampled during active or convalescent COVID-19. The donor label of this sample is uncertain.

The sample holds one count of this clone. V usage is TRBV29-1 and J usage is TRBJ1-2; 7 bases fit TRBD1. The CDR3 sequence is 14 residues long. Germline V CDR1 and CDR2: SQVTM, ANQGSEA. Trimming took 4 bases from V and 0 from J; bases not matched to a gene: 5. CDR3 residues: CSVGTGEANYGYTF. CDR3 sequence (DNA): TGCAGCGTTGGGACAGGCGAAGCTAACTATGGCTACACCTTC.

To note about this clone: Other DNA sequences of this sample code for an identical CDR3. The chain is built from TRBV24-1 and TRBJ2-5; perhaps TRBD2 as D (6 bases). This CDR3 has 14 amino acids. V was clipped by 4 bases and J by 4 bases, with 12 bases between them. Germline CDR1 KGHDR, CDR2 SFDVKD. DNA of the CDR3: TGTGCCACCAGTGACCCCCGGGGGAGAGAGACCCAGTACTTC. Amino acids: CATSDPRGRETQYF.

V and J are TRBV5-1 and TRBJ2-1; maybe TRBD2 (6 bases). Trimming stripped 2 bases from V and 3 bases from J, with 15 bases between. CDR3 length: 16 residues. Germline V gene sequence: CDR1 SGHRS, CDR2 YFSETQ. The CDR3 region is CASSLPTGTFYNEQFF. The CDR3, as DNA: TGCGCCAGCAGCTTACCAACCGGGACTTTCTACAATGAGCAGTTCTTC.

V and J are TRBV7-3 and TRBJ1-1; the D is unclear. Germline CDR1 and CDR2: SGHTA and FQGTGA. The CDR3 loop spans 15 amino acids. The ends were cut back, 5 bases at V and 5 bases at J, with 18 bases in the middle. As DNA, the CDR3 is TGTGCCAGCAGCCAGTCGGACCGGGGTGGGACTGAAGCTTTCTTT. It translates to CASSQSDRGGTEAFF.

V and J are TRBV7-2 and TRBJ2-7; 12 positions agree with TRBD1. Germline trimming cut 3 bases from V and 6 bases from J; bases unmatched to any gene: 3. Germline V gene lookup returns CDR1 SGHTA and CDR2 FQGNSA. The CDR3 totals 14 residues. The CDR3 spells CASSLGQGASEQYF. The CDR3 DNA follows: TGTGCCAGCAGCTTGGGACAGGGGGCGTCCGAGCAGTACTTC.

The gene calls are TRBV6-2 or TRBV6-3 and TRBJ2-1; 7 nucleotides line up with TRBD2. Germline V gene data show CDR1 as MNHEY and CDR2 as SVGEGT. The CDR3 spans 12 residues. V lost 5 bases and J lost 10; bases outside the gene matches: 5. The CDR3 DNA is TGTGCCAGCAGTGCCACACTAGCGGAGCAGTTCTTC. This codes for CASSATLAEQFF.

The chain has TRBV6-2 or TRBV6-3 and TRBJ2-2; 7 bases agree with TRBD2. Germline V gene sequence: CDR1 MNHEY, CDR2 SVGEGT. The length of the CDR3 is 15 residues. The trim removed 5 bases at V and 3 bases at J, leaving 6 bases unmatched. CDR3 residues: CASSLPRGDTGELFF. The CDR3, as DNA: TGTGCCAGCAGTCTCCCCCGGGGGGACACCGGGGAGCTGTTTTTT.

The J gene is TRBJ2-5, the V gene TRBV24-1, with 9 nucleotides matching TRBD2. Germline assignment: CDR1 KGHDR and CDR2 SFDVKD. The trim removed 5 bases at V and 3 bases at J, leaving 0 bases unmatched. The CDR3 is 13 amino acids. The CDR3 DNA sequence: TGTGCCACCAGTGGGACTAGCGAAGAGACCCAGTACTTC. This encodes CATSGTSEETQYF.

The genes are TRBV11-2 and TRBJ2-5; no clear D. Germline loops: CDR1 SGHAT, CDR2 FQNNGV. This CDR3 has 12 residues. V was trimmed by 5 bases and J by 4 bases, leaving 8 bases between them. CDR3 sequence reads: CASSPAGETQYF. The CDR3 DNA follows: TGTGCCAGCAGCCCGGCAGGAGAGACCCAGTACTTC.

This chain links TRBV6-2 or TRBV6-3 with TRBJ1-1; D perhaps matches TRBD1 (5 bases). The germline V and J ends were trimmed by 4 bases and 11 bases, with 14 bases remaining between them. Germline lookup yields CDR1 MNHEY and CDR2 SVGEGT. The CDR3 runs to 12 residues. The CDR3 nucleotides read TGTGCCAGCAGTTTTGGACATCTTGCTGCTTTCTTT. Its protein is CASSFGHLAAFF.

The CDR3 region has the DNA TGTGCTAGTGGCCCCGGGTCGGGCTACGAGCAGTACTTC. Encoded protein: CASGPGSGYEQYF. The J gene is TRBJ2-7, the V gene TRBV12-5; D is ambiguous. Germline assignment: CDR1 LGHNT and CDR2 FRNRAP. CDR3 length: 13 residues. V dropped 6 bases and J dropped 3 bases, with 12 bases sitting between them.

This clone was counted between two and nine times. The gene calls are TRBV2 and TRBJ1-5; 7 positions match TRBD1. This CDR3 spans 16 amino acids. J lost 4 bases, V lost 5 bases, and 11 bases had no gene match. Germline V gene lookup returns CDR1 SNHLY and CDR2 FYNNEI. In DNA form, the CDR3 reads TGTGCCAGCAGTACTCAAGGGGGCAGGAGTAATCAGCCCCAGCATTTT. Protein product: CASSTQGGRSNQPQHF.

The genes are TRBV4-2 and TRBJ1-2, with TRBD1 as a possible D gene (6 bases). The CDR3 covers 15 residues. The V end was cut by 0 bases, the J end by 3 bases, with 11 bases between. Germline values: CDR1 LGHNA, CDR2 YNFKEQ. The CDR3 DNA follows: TGTGCCAGCAGCCAAGAAGCACAGGGACACTATGGCTACACCTTC. It translates to CASSQEAQGHYGYTF.

The genes are TRBV30 and TRBJ1-2; TRBD1 aligns across 9 bases. V trimming: 7 bases; J trimming: 3 bases; junction bases outside the gene matches: 6. The CDR3 covers 13 residues. The germline V gene encodes CDR1 GTSNPN and CDR2 SVGIG (reference sequence). Here the CDR3 DNA reads TGTGCCTCCGGACAGGGGTTCTACTATGGCTACACCTTC. Encoded protein: CASGQGFYYGYTF.

This chain uses TRBV7-2 with TRBJ2-2, with a tentative D call TRBD2 (5 bases). V was pared by 7 bases and J by 1 base, with 10 bases between. This CDR3 has 14 amino acids. From germline, CDR1 is SGHTA and CDR2 FQGNSA. In nucleotides, the CDR3 is TGTGCCAGCAAAGGACTCGGGAACACCGGGGAGCTGTTTTTT. Translation gives CASKGLGNTGELFF.

The V gene is TRBV30, the J gene TRBJ1-2; a possible D gene is TRBD1 (5 bases). CDR3 length: 13 amino acids. Germline assignment: CDR1 GTSNPN and CDR2 SVGIG (reference sequence). Trimming shortened V by 3 bases and J by 3 bases, and 11 bases separated the two germline ends. The CDR3 sequence is CAWRGDLHYGYTF. DNA of the CDR3: TGTGCCTGGAGAGGGGACTTACACTATGGCTACACCTTC.

This CDR3 reads CVRSLGGLSTDTQYF. Written as DNA, the CDR3 is TGTGTCAGAAGCTTAGGGGGGCTTAGCACAGATACGCAGTATTTT. The chain recombines TRBV7-5 with TRBJ2-3; the table calls TRBD1, which could not be checked here. TRBV7-5 constitutes a pseudogene. CDR3 length: 15 residues.